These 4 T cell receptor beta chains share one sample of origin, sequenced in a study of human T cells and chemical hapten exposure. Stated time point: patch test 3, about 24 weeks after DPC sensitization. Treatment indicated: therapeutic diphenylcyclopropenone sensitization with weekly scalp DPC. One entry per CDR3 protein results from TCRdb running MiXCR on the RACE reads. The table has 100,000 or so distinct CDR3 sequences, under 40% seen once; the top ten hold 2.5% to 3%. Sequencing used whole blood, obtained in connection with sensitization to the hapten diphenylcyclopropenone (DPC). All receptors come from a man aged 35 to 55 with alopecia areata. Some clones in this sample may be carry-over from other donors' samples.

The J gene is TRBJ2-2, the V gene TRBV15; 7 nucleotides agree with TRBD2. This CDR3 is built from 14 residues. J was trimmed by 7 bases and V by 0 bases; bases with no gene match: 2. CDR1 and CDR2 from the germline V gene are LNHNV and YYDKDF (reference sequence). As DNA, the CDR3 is TGTGCCACCAGCAGAGAGCTAGCGGTCGGGGAGCTGTTTTTT. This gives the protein CATSRELAVGELFF.

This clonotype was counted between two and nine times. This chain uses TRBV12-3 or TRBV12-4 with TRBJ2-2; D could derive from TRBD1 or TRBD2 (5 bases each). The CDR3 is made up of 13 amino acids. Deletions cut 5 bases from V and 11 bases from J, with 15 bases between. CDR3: CASSPGTLSELFF. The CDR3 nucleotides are TGTGCCAGCAGTCCCGGGACCTTAAGCGAGCTGTTTTTT.

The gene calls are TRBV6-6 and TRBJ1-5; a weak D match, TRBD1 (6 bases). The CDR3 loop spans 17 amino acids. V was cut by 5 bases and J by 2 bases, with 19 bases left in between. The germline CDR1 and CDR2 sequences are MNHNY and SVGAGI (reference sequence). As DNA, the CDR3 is TGTGCCAGCAGTCGGGCGGACAGTTCTCGGGGCAATCAGCCCCAGCATTTT. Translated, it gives CASSRADSSRGNQPQHF.

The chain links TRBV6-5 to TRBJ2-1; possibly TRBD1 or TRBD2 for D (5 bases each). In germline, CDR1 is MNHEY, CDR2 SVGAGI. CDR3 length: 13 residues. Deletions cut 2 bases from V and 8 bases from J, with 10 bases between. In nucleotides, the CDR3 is TGTGCCAGCAGTTACCCTGGGGGAGATGAGCAGTTCTTC. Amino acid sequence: CASSYPGGDEQFF.